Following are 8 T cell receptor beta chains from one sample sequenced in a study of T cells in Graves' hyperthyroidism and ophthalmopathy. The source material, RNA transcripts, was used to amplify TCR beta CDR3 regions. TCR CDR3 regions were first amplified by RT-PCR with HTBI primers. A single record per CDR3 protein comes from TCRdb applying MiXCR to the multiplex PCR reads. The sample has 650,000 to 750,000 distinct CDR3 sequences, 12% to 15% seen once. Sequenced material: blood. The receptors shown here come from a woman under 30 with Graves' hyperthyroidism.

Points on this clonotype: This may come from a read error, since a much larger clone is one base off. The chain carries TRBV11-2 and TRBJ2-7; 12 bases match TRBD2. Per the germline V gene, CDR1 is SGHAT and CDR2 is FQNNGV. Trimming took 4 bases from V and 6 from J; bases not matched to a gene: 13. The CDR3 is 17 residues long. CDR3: CASSYTGLAGGWGEQYF. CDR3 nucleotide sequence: TGTGCCAGCAGCTATACGGGACTAGCGGGTGGGTGGGGCGAGCAGTACTTC. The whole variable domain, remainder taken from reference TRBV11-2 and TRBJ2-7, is EAGVAQSPRYKIIEKRQSVAFWCNPISGHATLYWYQQILGQGPKLLIQFQNNGVVDDSQLPKDRFSAERLKGVDSTLKIQPAKLEDSAVYLCASSYTGLAGGWGEQYFGPGTRLTVT.

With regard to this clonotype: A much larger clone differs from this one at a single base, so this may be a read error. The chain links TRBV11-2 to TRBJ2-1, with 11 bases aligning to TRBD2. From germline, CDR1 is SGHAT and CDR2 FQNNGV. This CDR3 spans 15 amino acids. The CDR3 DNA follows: TGTGCCAGCAGCCCCACTAGCGGGAGTTGGAATGGGCAGTTCTTC. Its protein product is CASSPTSGSWNGQFF.

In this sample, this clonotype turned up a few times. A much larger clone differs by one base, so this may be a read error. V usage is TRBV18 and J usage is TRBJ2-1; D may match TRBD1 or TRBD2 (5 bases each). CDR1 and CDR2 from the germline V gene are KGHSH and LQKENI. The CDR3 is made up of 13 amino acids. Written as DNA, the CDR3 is TGTGCCAGCTCATCGGGGCACTACAATGAGCAGCTCTTC. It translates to CASSSGHYNEQLF.

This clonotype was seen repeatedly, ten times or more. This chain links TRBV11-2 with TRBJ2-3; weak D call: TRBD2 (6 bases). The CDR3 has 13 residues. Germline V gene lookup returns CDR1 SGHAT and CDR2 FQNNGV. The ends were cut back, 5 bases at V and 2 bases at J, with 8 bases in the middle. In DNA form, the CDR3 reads TGTGCCAGCAGCCGGGACTTCACAGATACGCAGTATTTT. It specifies CASSRDFTDTQYF.

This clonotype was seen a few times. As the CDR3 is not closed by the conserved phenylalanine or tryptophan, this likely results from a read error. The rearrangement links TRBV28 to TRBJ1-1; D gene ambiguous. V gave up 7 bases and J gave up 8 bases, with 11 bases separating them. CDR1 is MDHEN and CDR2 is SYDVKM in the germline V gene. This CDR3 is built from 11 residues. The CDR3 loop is CASTETGEAFL. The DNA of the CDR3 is TGTGCCAGCACTGAAACCGGGGAAGCTTTCCTT.

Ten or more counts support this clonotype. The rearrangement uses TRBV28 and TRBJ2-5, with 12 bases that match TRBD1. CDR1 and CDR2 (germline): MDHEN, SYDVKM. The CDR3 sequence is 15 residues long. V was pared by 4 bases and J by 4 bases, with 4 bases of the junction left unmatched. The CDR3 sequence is CASSSGQGARETQYF. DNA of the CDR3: TGTGCCAGCAGTTCGGGACAGGGGGCGAGAGAGACCCAGTACTTC.

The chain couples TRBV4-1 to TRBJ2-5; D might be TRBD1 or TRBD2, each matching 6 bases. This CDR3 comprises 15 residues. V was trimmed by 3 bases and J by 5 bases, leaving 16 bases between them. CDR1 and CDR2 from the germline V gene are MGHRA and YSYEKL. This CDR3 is CASSHGTGARETQYF. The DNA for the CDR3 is TGCGCCAGCAGCCATGGAACGGGGGCCCGGGAGACCCAGTACTTC.

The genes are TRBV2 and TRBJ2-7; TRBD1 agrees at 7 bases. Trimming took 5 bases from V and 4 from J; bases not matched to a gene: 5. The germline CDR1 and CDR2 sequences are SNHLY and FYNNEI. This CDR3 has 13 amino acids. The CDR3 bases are TGTGCCAGCAGTAATCCGGGACAGTACGAGCAGTACTTC. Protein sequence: CASSNPGQYEQYF.